This T cell receptor (beta chain) stems from a study of identical twins. Notes on the study in general: Fewer insertions marked abundant cord blood beta clonotypes; young adult naive trended weakly, memory not at all. Where out-of-frame alpha sequences were twin-shared, they showed excess low generation probability.

This clonotype has more than one count but fewer than ten. The target antigen is unknown. Germline V lookup: CDR1 MNHEY, CDR2 SMNVEV (reference sequence). Trimming pared 4 bases from V and 6 bases from J, leaving 10 bases between. This CDR3 comprises 13 residues. One entry per CDR3 protein results from TCRdb running MiXCR on the 5' RACE reads. Of 1.5 million to 2 million distinct CDR3 sequences detected, around 29% appear once; the ten largest clones hold about 0.27%. The sequence was obtained from a newborn girl in good health. This chain links TRBV27 with TRBJ2-1; D is undetermined. The sample comprised cord blood. CDR3 residues: CASSSSSFNEQFF. In DNA form, the CDR3 reads TGTGCCAGCAGTTCGTCGTCTTTCAATGAGCAGTTCTTC.